A selection of T cell receptor beta chains follows, all from one sample in a study of cytomegalovirus exposure and HLA in healthy donors. Method: immunoSEQ multiplex PCR; TCRdb's copy keeps in-frame clones and lacks some. The sample holds some 95,000 clones, roughly 75% seen once. Sequenced input: PBMCs. The receptors stem from a man aged 25-45 years in good health and CMV-seronegative. The CDR3 runs from the conserved cysteine through the conserved F or W. Each record gives: V gene, clone size, J gene, D gene, CDR3 DNA, CDR3 protein. A D gene is named only where the DNA matches it firmly. The size of a clone is reported for some rows only, either as once, few or many, or as a class for expanded clones.

TRBV6-5	.	TRBJ1-5	.	TGTGCGAATCCCCGCAGGGGCAGCAATCAGCCCCAGCATTTT	CANPRRGSNQPQHF
TRBV4-3	.	TRBJ2-1	TRBD2	TGCGCCAGCAGCCAAGTCGTTGGGCTAGCGGGTTCTCAATACAATGAGCAGTTCTTC	CASSQVVGLAGSQYNEQFF
TRBV4-2	.	TRBJ1-1	.	TGTGCCAGCAGCCACAGCTCACAGGGTACTGAAGCTTTCTTT	CASSHSSQGTEAFF
TRBV10-3	.	TRBJ2-7	TRBD1	TGTGCCATCAGGACAGGGGCGGAGGCTTCCGAGCAGTACTTC	CAIRTGAEASEQYF
TRBV5-4	once	TRBJ2-5	TRBD2	TGTGCCAGCAGCCCCCAAGCTAGCGGGGGGGAAGAGACCCAGTACTTC	CASSPQASGGEETQYF
TRBV2	.	TRBJ1-1	.	TGTGCCAGCACGAGTGAGGTTTCCACTGAAGCTTTCTTT	CASTSEVSTEAFF
TRBV5-5	few	TRBJ1-4	.	TGTGCCAGCAGCTTGGCGCAGAATGAAAAACTGTTTTTT	CASSLAQNEKLFF
TRBV6-5	.	TRBJ2-3	.	TGTGCCAGCAGTTACTCGGAACAGACCAGGACAGATACGCAGTATTTT	CASSYSEQTRTDTQYF
TRBV5-1	.	TRBJ2-1	.	TGCGCCAGCAGCTCCGGACAGAATGAGCAGTTCTTC	CASSSGQNEQFF
TRBV5-8	.	TRBJ2-7	TRBD2	TGTGCCAGTGGACTAGCGGGCATTCTATCCTACGAGCAGTACTTC	CASGLAGILSYEQYF
TRBV29-1	.	TRBJ1-2	.	TGCAGCGTCGCTAAAGGGGGTGTCGGCTACACCTTC	CSVAKGGVGYTF
TRBV6-4	.	TRBJ1-2	TRBD1	TGTGCCAGCTCACGGACAGGGCAGGATGGCTACACCTTC	CASSRTGQDGYTF
TRBV2	few	TRBJ2-1	.	TGTGCCAGCACCCCCCTGGAGGCTAGTTTTTATGAGCAGTTCTTC	CASTPLEASFYEQFF
TRBV2	.	TRBJ2-7	TRBD1	TGTGCCAGCAGTGAAGCAACAGGGGGTTGGTACGAGCAGTACTTC	CASSEATGGWYEQYF
TRBV6-5	.	TRBJ2-5	.	TGTGCCAGCAGTCGGGGAGAGACCCAGTACTTC	CASSRGETQYF
TRBV21-1	.	TRBJ1-4	.	TGTGCCAGCAGCAAAGGCGGGGACAGGGGGTCGGAGGGTGGTGAAAAACTGTTTTTT	CASSKGGDRGSEGGEKLFF
TRBV6-4	.	TRBJ2-1	TRBD2	TGTGCCAGCAGTCCACTAGCGGGAGGTGTGGATGAGCAGTTCTTC	CASSPLAGGVDEQFF
TRBV5-1	once	TRBJ1-1	.	TGCGCCAGCAAAGCGGTGACCAGAAACACTGAAGCTTTCTTT	CASKAVTRNTEAFF
TRBV10-3	.	TRBJ2-1	TRBD1	TGTGCCATCAGCCTACAGGGGGATGAGCAGTTCTTC	CAISLQGDEQFF
TRBV28	.	TRBJ2-5	TRBD2	TGTGCCAGTGGCACGGGCCTGGGCCGGGGGGGCCGAGAGACCCAGTACTTC	CASGTGLGRGGRETQYF
TRBV5-1	.	TRBJ2-5	TRBD2	TGCGCCAGCAGCTCGCATCCGACTAGCGGCCAAGAGACCCAGTACTTC	CASSSHPTSGQETQYF
TRBV25-1	.	TRBJ2-1	.	TGTGCCAGCAGTGAAAGTCGAGGGAATGAGCAGTTCTTC	CASSESRGNEQFF
TRBV15	once	TRBJ1-2	.	TGTGCCACCACGGACAGCCAGTCCAACTATGGCTACACCTTC	CATTDSQSNYGYTF
TRBV7-2	.	TRBJ2-7	.	TGTGCCAGCAGCTTCACCCTTGCTACCTACGAGCAGTACTTC	CASSFTLATYEQYF
TRBV5-8	.	TRBJ2-7	TRBD2	TGTGCCAGCAGCTTAGCGGGGCACTCCTACGAGCAGTACTTC	CASSLAGHSYEQYF
TRBV7-3	.	TRBJ1-1	.	TGTGCCAGCAGCTTAGGGGGGGGCACTGAAGCTTTCTTT	CASSLGGGTEAFF
TRBV13	once	TRBJ1-1	TRBD1	TGTGCCAGCAGCGCGGGACAGGGGATGAACACTGAAGCTTTCTTT	CASSAGQGMNTEAFF
TRBV6-1	few	TRBJ1-4	.	TGTGCCAGCAGTTCCCTCATAGCGGTCCGGGGTGAACTGTTTTTT	CASSSLIAVRGELFF
TRBV5-1	.	TRBJ2-1	TRBD1	TGCGCCAGCAGCTCGGACAGGAACAATGAGCAGTTCTTC	CASSSDRNNEQFF
TRBV28	.	TRBJ2-1	.	TGTGCCAGCAGTTCCCTGAGGGCGAGCGAGTTCTTC	CASSSLRASEFF
TRBV6-5	.	TRBJ1-1	.	TGTGCCAGCAGAGTACTTAGCCTGAACACTGAAGCTTTCTTT	CASRVLSLNTEAFF
TRBV15	few	TRBJ2-7	.	TGTGCCACCAGCAGAGATCCGGGACATCTCTACGAGCAGTACTTC	CATSRDPGHLYEQYF
TRBV30	.	TRBJ2-3	TRBD2	TGTGCCTGGAGTCCCATCCCGACTAGCGGGAAGGGGGTAACGCAGTATTTT	CAWSPIPTSGKGVTQYF
TRBV6-5	few	TRBJ1-1	.	TGTGCCACCGGAAGGACGGGAAACACTGAAGCTTTCTTT	CATGRTGNTEAFF
TRBV2	.	TRBJ2-1	TRBD2	TGTGCCAGCAGTGGAATAGCGGGGGGCTCCCGGACGAGCTCCTACAATGAGCAGTTCTTC	CASSGIAGGSRTSSYNEQFF
TRBV4-1	.	TRBJ2-3	TRBD2	TGCGCCAGCAGCCCCCCCCGGACTAGTATTACCGCCGGCACAGATACGCAGTATTTT	CASSPPRTSITAGTDTQYF
TRBV2	.	TRBJ1-2	.	TGTGCCAGCAGTTACACCTCCGGGAGCAACTATGGCTACACCTTC	CASSYTSGSNYGYTF